The subject of this entry is one T cell receptor beta chain. Its antigen is currently unknown. Per germline, CDR1 SGHRS and CDR2 YFSETQ. V dropped 3 bases and J dropped 1; count of bases not matched to a gene: 6. The CDR3 totals 16 residues. This sample is drawn from a study of T-cell reconstitution after alpha-beta-depleted transplantation in children. Study-level results: High day-60 TCRbeta diversity in some patients came from surviving recipient T cells and thymic progenitors. The authors attributed T-cell counts and diversity one year after transplant mostly to newly produced T cells. By about two months after transplant, alpha-beta T cells reportedly arose from several hundred graft clones that had expanded.

The authors prepared the TCRbeta library with unique molecular identifiers. TCRdb recomputed calls from the PCR reads with MiXCR, one row per CDR3 protein. Of 400,000 to 450,000 distinct CDR3 sequences in the sample, approximately 42% were seen once. This clonotype was sampled from a girl aged 2 to 10 with aplastic anemia, due to receive a stem cell transplant. The sample here was PBMCs, taken before TCRalphabeta/CD19-depleted stem cell transplant. The chain uses TRBV5-1 and TRBJ1-1; 10 nucleotides align to TRBD1. This CDR3 is CASSWGDRGSNTEAFF. The DNA for the CDR3 is TGCGCCAGCAGCTGGGGGGACAGGGGATCGAACACTGAAGCTTTCTTT.